The clone carrying this T cell receptor beta chain turned up a few times. Its antigen is as yet unknown. V was cut by 5 bases and J by 1 base, with 18 bases left in between. Germline CDR1 LNHDA, CDR2 SQIVND (reference sequence). The CDR3 has 17 residues. Primers: 60 Vbeta forward and 13 Jbeta reverse. Clones were sequenced by immunoSEQ multiplex PCR, and TCRdb holds only the in-frame ones, with some missing. Of 110,000 to 150,000 clones in the sample, about 75% were seen once. This sample stems from a study of cytomegalovirus exposure and HLA in healthy donors. Study-wide findings and caveats: Cytomegalovirus association was listed for about 160 TCR beta chains. A further, later analysis showed that HLA-associated TCR beta chains (compared with equally common others) were more clonally expanded. In an earlier analysis, productive rearrangement rates for most beta V segments clustered near 90% or 30%.

The chain combines TRBV19 with TRBJ2-1; the D is unclear. Sequenced: PBMCs. The sequence was collected from a man under 40 in good health and CMV-seronegative. CDR3 DNA: TGTGCCAGTAGTTCCCCCACCAGTGTCGGGTCCTACAATGAGCAGTTCTTC. Protein product: CASSSPTSVGSYNEQFF.